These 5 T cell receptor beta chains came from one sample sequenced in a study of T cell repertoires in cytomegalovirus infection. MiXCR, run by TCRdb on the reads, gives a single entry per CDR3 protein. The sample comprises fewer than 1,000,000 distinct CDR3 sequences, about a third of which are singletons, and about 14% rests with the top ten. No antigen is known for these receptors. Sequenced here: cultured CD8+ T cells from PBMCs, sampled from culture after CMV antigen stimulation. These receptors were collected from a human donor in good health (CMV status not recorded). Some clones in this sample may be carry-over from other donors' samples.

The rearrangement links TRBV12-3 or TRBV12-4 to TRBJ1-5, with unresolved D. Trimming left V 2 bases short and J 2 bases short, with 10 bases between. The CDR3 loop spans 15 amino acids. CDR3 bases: TGTGCCAGCAGTTTACGTGATTGGGGCAATCAGCCCCAGCATTTT. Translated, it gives CASSLRDWGNQPQHF.

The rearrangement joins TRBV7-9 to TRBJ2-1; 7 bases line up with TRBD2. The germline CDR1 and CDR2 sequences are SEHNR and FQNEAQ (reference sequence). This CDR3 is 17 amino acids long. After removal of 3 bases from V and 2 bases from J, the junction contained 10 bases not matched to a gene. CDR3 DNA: TGTGCCAGCAGCTTTGAGGATAAAGCGGGGACCTACAATGAGCAGTTCTTC. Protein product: CASSFEDKAGTYNEQFF.

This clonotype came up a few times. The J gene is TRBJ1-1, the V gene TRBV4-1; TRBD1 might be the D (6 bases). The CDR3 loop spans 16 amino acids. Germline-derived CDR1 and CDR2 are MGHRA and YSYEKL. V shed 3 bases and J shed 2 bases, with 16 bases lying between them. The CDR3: CASSQAWGQGNTEAFF. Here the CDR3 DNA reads TGCGCCAGCAGCCAGGCATGGGGGCAGGGCAACACTGAAGCTTTCTTT.

The chain's CDR3 is CASSTRDRPYLGRTGELFF. CDR3 coding DNA: TGTGCCAGCAGCACACGGGACAGACCGTACCTAGGGAGGACCGGGGAGCTGTTTTTT. The genes are TRBV7-6 and TRBJ2-2, with D perhaps matching TRBD1 (7 bases). The CDR3 extends over 19 amino acids. Germline assignment: CDR1 SGHVS and CDR2 FNYEAQ. Trimming removed 5 bases at V and 5 bases at J, with 27 bases between.

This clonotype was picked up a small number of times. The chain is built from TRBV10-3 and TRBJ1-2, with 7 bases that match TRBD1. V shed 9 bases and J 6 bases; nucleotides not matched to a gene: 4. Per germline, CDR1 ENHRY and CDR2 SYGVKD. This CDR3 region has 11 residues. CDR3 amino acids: CAIRDRNGYTF. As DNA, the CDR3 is TGTGCCATTAGGGACAGAAATGGCTACACCTTC.